These 17 T cell receptor beta chains originate from one sample sequenced in a study of response to subunit inactivated influenza vaccine. TCRdb fed the RT-PCR reads into MiXCR, producing one record per CDR3 protein. The sample contains about 480,000 distinct CDR3 sequences, about 25% of which appear only once. The sequences come from CD4+ T cells sorted from PBMCs, collected 5 days after vaccination. The receptor set was obtained from a man aged 50 to 59 who received an inactivated influenza vaccine.

V usage is TRBV28 and J usage is TRBJ2-3; tentative D call: TRBD2 (7 bases). The ends were cut back, 9 bases at V and 3 bases at J, with 13 bases in the middle. The CDR3 length is 13 residues. Germline CDR1 MDHEN, CDR2 SYDVKM. CDR3 coding DNA: TGTGCCAGTAAGGGGGGGATTACAGATACGCAGTATTTT. Amino acids: CASKGGITDTQYF.

The rearrangement joins TRBV20-1 to TRBJ2-7; D may be TRBD1 (5 bases). Trimming stripped 0 bases from V and 2 bases from J, with 14 bases between. The CDR3 spans 15 residues. In germline, CDR1 is DFQATT, CDR2 SNEGSKA (reference sequence). The DNA for the CDR3 is TGCAGTGCTAGAGATCTCCAGGGCAAAACCTACGAGCAGTACTTC. It is translated as CSARDLQGKTYEQYF.

The chain couples TRBV7-2 to TRBJ2-3; D is uncertain. CDR1 is SGHTA and CDR2 is FQGNSA in the germline V gene. Trimming shortened V by 6 bases and J by 3 bases, and 7 bases separated the two germline ends. The CDR3 runs to 12 residues. This CDR3 is CASSQLTDTQYF. CDR3 sequence (DNA): TGTGCCAGCAGTCAATTAACAGATACGCAGTATTTT.

In this sample, this clonotype turned up a few times. The CDR3 DNA follows: TGTGCCAGCAGCCTAACATGGACAGGGCTCTATGGCTACACCTTC. Amino acids: CASSLTWTGLYGYTF. This rearrangement joins TRBV6-2 or TRBV6-3 to TRBJ1-2; 8 bases fit TRBD1. The CDR3 contains 15 residues. Per the germline V gene, CDR1 is MNHEY and CDR2 is SVGEGT. V was clipped by 6 bases and J by 4 bases; unmatched bases: 10.

The chain is built from TRBV6-2 or TRBV6-3 and TRBJ2-5, with 10 bases identical to TRBD2. Germline V gene data show CDR1 as MNHEY and CDR2 as SVGEGT. This CDR3 contains 17 residues. The trim removed 7 bases at V and 2 bases at J, leaving 13 bases unmatched. The CDR3 bases are TGTGCCAGCACCCCCGGGGGACTAGCGACCCGACAAGAGACCCAGTACTTC. It translates to CASTPGGLATRQETQYF.

In its sample, this clonotype was seen a few times. The rearrangement joins TRBV27 to TRBJ2-5, with D uncertain. V lost 4 bases and J lost 3, with 15 bases in between. CDR1 MNHEY and CDR2 SMNVEV come from the germline V gene (reference sequence). The CDR3 has 15 residues. The CDR3 region is CASSSTLGEKETQYF. CDR3 DNA sequence: TGTGCCAGCAGTTCTACCCTAGGAGAGAAAGAGACCCAGTACTTC.

The rearrangement joins TRBV28 to TRBJ2-3, with 11 positions matching TRBD2. The CDR3 has 16 residues. The V and J ends lost 5 bases and 0 bases, in that order; junction bases with no gene match: 4. Germline CDR1 MDHEN, CDR2 SYDVKM. The CDR3 sequence: CASSMGLAASTDTQYF. CDR3 nucleotides: TGTGCCAGCAGTATGGGACTAGCGGCCAGCACAGATACGCAGTATTTT.

The chain is built from TRBV7-9 and TRBJ1-5; D is perhaps TRBD1 (5 bases). Germline V lookup: CDR1 SEHNR, CDR2 FQNEAQ (reference sequence). The CDR3 has 15 amino acids. V gave up 5 bases and J gave up 1 base, with 12 bases separating them. In DNA, the CDR3 is TGTGCCAGCAGCCCCTACCGGGACAGCAATCAGCCCCAGCATTTT. It is translated as CASSPYRDSNQPQHF. Together with reference TRBV7-9 and TRBJ1-5, the CDR3 gives the full variable domain: DTGVSQNPRHKITKRGQNVTFRCDPISEHNRLYWYRQTLGQGPEFLTYFQNEAQLEKSRLLSDRFSAERPKGSFSTLEIQRTEQGDSAMYLCASSPYRDSNQPQHFGDGTRLSIL.

This clonotype was picked up a small number of times. The chain is built from TRBV13 and TRBJ2-1; D not certain. The CDR3 is 14 amino acids. The germline gives CDR1 PRHDT, CDR2 FYEKMQ (reference sequence). Trimming took 5 bases from V and 7 from J, leaving 15 bases between them. CDR3 region: CASSISWGKNEQFF. The CDR3 region has the DNA TGTGCCAGCAGCATATCATGGGGAAAAAATGAGCAGTTCTTC.

This clonotype was seen ten or more times. The rearrangement links TRBV5-1 to TRBJ1-5; a possible D gene is TRBD1 (5 bases). Germline V CDR1 and CDR2: SGHRS, YFSETQ. Trimming took off 6 bases at V and 3 bases at J, with 10 bases between the two ends. This CDR3 has 13 amino acids. DNA of the CDR3: TGCGCCAGCACTCAGGGACCCAATCAGCCCCAGCATTTT. Amino acid sequence: CASTQGPNQPQHF.

The V gene is TRBV7-2, the J gene TRBJ2-5; a weak D match, TRBD2 (8 bases). Germline lookup yields CDR1 SGHTA and CDR2 FQGNSA. This CDR3 has 14 amino acids. V lost 5 bases, J lost 4 bases, and 14 bases lay in between. The CDR3: CASSRGGQRETQYF. The CDR3 coding sequence is TGTGCCAGCAGCCGGGGGGGACAGCGAGAGACCCAGTACTTC.

V is TRBV18 and J is TRBJ2-1; 13 bases map to TRBD2. This CDR3 comprises 16 residues. The V gene end was trimmed by 5 bases and the J gene end by 5 bases; junction bases not matched to a gene: 6. Germline CDR1 KGHSH, CDR2 LQKENI. Here the CDR3 DNA reads TGTGCCAGCTCAGGTTCCGGGACTAGCGGGAACAATGAGCAGTTCTTC. Its translation: CASSGSGTSGNNEQFF.

This clonotype was counted a few times. This chain links TRBV7-2 with TRBJ2-1; no definite D call. With 1 base removed from V and 6 bases from J, the gap between germline ends came to 7 bases. This CDR3 region has 13 residues. The germline V gene has CDR1 SGHTA and CDR2 FQGNSA. The CDR3 bases are TGTGCCAGCAGCTTAGTCCGGGTCAATGAGCAGTTCTTC. This encodes CASSLVRVNEQFF.

The chain links TRBV7-2 to TRBJ2-3; D is undetermined. V was pared by 11 bases and J by 2 bases, with 8 bases between. Germline CDR1 SGHTA, CDR2 FQGNSA. This CDR3 spans 11 amino acids. For the CDR3, the DNA is TGTGCCTCCCGTTACACAGATACGCAGTATTTT. This encodes CASRYTDTQYF.

This clonotype occurred once. The V call is TRBV9, the J call TRBJ2-3, with unresolved D. V was clipped by 0 bases and J by 7 bases, with 12 bases between them. CDR1 and CDR2 from the germline V gene are SGDLS and YYNGEE. The CDR3 contains 14 residues. CDR3 in amino acids: CASSVEGFLNTQYF. In nucleotides, the CDR3 is TGTGCCAGCAGCGTAGAGGGTTTCCTTAATACGCAGTATTTT.

This clonotype has just a few counts. The gene calls are TRBV4-3 and TRBJ1-3, with unresolved D. Trimming cost V 0 bases and J 2 bases, with 2 bases left between them. Germline CDR1 is LGHNA and CDR2 is YSLEER. The CDR3 runs to 13 residues. In nucleotides, the CDR3 is TGCGCCAGCAGCCAAGATGCTGGAAACACCATATATTTT. Encoded protein: CASSQDAGNTIYF.

The genes are TRBV4-3 and TRBJ2-5; 9 bases align to TRBD1. V lost 2 bases and J lost 5; bases outside the gene matches: 6. Germline lookup yields CDR1 LGHNA and CDR2 YSLEER. The CDR3 is made up of 15 amino acids. As DNA, the CDR3 is TGCGCCAGCAGCCAACAACAGGGGGCAGGGGAGACCCAGTACTTC. Translation: CASSQQQGAGETQYF.